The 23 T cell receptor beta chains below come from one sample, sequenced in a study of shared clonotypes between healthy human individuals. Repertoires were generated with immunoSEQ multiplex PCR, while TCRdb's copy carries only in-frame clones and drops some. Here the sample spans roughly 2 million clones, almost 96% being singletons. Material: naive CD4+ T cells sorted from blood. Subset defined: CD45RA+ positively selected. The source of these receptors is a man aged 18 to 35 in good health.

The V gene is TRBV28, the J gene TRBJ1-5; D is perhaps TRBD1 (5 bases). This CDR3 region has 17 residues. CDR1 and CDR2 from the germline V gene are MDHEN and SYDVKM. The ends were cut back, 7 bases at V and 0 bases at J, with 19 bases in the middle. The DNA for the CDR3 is TGTGCCAGCACATCCGGGGGAAGAGCCTATAGCAATCAGCCCCAGCATTTT. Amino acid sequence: CASTSGGRAYSNQPQHF.

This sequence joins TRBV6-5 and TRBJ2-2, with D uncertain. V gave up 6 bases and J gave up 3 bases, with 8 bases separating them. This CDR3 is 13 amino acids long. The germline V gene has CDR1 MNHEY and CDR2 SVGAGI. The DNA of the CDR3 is TGTGCCAGCAGCCCCGATCACACCGGGGAGCTGTTTTTT. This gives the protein CASSPDHTGELFF.

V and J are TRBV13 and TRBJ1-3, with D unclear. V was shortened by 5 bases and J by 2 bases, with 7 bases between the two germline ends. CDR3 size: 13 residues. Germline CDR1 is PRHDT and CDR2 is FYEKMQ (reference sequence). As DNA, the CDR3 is TGTGCCAGCAGCGTTGTGGCTGGAAACACCATATATTTT. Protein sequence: CASSVVAGNTIYF.

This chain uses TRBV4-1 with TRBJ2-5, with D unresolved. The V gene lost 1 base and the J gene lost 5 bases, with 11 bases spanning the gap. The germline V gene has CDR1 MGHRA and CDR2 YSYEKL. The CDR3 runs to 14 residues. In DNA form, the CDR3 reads TGCGCCAGCAGCCAAGCCACTGTAAGGGAGACCCAGTACTTC. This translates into CASSQATVRETQYF.

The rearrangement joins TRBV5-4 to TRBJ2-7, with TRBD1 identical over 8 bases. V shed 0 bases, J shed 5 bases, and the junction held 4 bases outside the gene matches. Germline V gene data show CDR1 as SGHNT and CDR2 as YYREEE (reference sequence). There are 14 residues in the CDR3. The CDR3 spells CASSLADRVDEQYF. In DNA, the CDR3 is TGTGCCAGCAGCTTGGCGGACAGGGTCGACGAGCAGTACTTC.

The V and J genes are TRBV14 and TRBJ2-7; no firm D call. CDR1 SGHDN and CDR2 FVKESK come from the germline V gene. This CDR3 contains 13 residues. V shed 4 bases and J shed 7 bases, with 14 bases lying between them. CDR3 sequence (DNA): TGTGCCAGCAGCCCGCTCAGGAGAGAGGAGCAGTACTTC. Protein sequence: CASSPLRREEQYF.

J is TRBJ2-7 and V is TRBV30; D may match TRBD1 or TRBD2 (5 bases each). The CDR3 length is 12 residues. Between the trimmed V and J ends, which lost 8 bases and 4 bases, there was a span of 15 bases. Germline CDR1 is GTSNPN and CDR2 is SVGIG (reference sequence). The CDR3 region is CARDGRQYEQYF. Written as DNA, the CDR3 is TGTGCCCGGGACGGTCGACAGTACGAGCAGTACTTC.

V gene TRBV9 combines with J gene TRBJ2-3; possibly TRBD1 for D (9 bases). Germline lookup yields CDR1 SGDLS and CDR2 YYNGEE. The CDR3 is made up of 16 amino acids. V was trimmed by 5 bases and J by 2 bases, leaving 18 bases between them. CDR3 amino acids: CASSSGTGLFTDTQYF. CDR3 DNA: TGTGCCAGCAGTAGCGGGACAGGGCTTTTCACAGATACGCAGTATTTT.

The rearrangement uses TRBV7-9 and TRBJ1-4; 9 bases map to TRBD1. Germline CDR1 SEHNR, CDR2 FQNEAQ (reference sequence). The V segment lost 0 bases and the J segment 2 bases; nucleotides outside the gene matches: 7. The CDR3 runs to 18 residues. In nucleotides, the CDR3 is TGTGCCAGCAGCTTAGCGTCCCGGGACAGGGTTACTAATGAAAAACTGTTTTTT. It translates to CASSLASRDRVTNEKLFF.

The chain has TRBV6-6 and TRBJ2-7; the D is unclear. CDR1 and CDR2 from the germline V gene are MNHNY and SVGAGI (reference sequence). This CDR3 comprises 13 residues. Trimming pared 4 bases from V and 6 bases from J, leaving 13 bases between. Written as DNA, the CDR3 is TGTGCCAGCAGTTTGCCGAGCGCCTTCGAGCAGTACTTC. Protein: CASSLPSAFEQYF.

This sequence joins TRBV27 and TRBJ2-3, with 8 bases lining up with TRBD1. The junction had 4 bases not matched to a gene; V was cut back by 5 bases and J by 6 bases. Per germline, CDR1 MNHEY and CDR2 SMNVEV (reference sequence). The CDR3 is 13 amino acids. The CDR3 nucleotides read TGTGCCAGCAGTCAGGACAGGGTGGATACGCAGTATTTT. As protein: CASSQDRVDTQYF.

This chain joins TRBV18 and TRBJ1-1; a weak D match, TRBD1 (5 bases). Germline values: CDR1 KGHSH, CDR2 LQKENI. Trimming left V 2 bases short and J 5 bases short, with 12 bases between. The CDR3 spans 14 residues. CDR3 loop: CASSPFSEGTEAFF. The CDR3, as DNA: TGTGCCAGCTCACCATTTTCAGAGGGGACTGAAGCTTTCTTT.

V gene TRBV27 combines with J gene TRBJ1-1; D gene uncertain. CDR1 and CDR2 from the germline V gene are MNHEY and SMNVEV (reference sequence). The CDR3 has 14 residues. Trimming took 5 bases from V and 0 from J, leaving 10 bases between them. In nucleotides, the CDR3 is TGTGCCAGCAGTACCCGGACGGTGAACACTGAAGCTTTCTTT. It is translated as CASSTRTVNTEAFF.

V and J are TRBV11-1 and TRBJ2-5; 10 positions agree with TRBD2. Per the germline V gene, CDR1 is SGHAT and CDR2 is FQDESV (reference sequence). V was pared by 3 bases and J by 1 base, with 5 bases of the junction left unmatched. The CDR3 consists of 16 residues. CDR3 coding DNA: TGTGCCAGCAGCTTCCAACTAGCGGGGACCCAAGAGACCCAGTACTTC. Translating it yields CASSFQLAGTQETQYF.

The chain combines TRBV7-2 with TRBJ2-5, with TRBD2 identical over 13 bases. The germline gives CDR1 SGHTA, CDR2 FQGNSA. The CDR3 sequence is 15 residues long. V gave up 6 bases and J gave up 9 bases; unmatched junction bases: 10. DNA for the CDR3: TGTGCCAGCAGACTAGCGGGAGGGCTAACCTTCTCCCAGTACTTC. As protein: CASRLAGGLTFSQYF.

CDR3 in DNA: TGCAGCGTTGAAGAGCGCAGGGTACTAGAAACTGGCTACACCTTC. Its protein product is CSVEERRVLETGYTF. The chain recombines TRBV29-1 with TRBJ1-2, with D perhaps TRBD1 (5 bases). Looked up from germline, CDR1 is SQVTM and CDR2 is ANQGSEA. The V end lost 0 bases, the J end lost 7 bases, and 18 bases lay between the germline ends. The CDR3 has 15 amino acids.

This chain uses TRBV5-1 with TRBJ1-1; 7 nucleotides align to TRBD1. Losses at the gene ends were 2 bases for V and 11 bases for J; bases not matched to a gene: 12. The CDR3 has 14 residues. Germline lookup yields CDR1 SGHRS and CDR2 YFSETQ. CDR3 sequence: CASSLRQGLSEAFF. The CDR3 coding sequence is TGCGCCAGCAGCTTAAGACAGGGATTAAGTGAGGCTTTCTTT.

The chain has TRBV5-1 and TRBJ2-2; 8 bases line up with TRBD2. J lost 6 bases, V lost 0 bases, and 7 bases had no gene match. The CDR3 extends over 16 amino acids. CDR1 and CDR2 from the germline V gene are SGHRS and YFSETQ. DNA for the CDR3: TGCGCCAGCAGCTTGGGTACTAGCGGTGGACCCGGGGAGCTGTTTTTT. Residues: CASSLGTSGGPGELFF.

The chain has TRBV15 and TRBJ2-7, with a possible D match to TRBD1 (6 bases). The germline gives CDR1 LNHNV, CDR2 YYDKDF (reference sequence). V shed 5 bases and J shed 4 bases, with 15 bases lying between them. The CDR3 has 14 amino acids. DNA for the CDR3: TGTGCCACCAGCGGCCGACAGGACCGATACGAGCAGTACTTC. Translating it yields CATSGRQDRYEQYF.

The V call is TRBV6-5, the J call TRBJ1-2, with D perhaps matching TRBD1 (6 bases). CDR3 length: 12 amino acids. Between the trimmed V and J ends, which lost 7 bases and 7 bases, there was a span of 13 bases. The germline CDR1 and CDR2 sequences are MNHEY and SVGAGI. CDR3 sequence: CASTGGFVGYTF. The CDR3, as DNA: TGTGCCAGCACGGGGGGCTTCGTTGGCTACACCTTC.

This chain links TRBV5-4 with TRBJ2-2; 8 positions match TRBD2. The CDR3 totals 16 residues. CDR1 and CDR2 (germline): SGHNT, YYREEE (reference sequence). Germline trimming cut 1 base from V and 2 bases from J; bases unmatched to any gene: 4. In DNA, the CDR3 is TGTGCCAGCAGCTTGTCGGGGGGGCCAAACACCGGGGAGCTGTTTTTT. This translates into CASSLSGGPNTGELFF.

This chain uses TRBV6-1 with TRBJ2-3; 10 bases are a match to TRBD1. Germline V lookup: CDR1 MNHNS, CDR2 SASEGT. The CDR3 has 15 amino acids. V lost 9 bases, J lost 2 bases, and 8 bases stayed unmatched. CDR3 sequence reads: CASSLGQGYTDTQYF. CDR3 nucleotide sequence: TGTGCCAGTTCTTTGGGACAGGGGTACACAGATACGCAGTATTTT.

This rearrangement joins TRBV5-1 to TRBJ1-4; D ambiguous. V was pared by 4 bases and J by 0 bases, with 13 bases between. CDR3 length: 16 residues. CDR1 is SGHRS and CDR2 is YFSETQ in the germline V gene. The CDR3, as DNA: TGCGCCAGCAGCGCCCGGTCCGGGGCAACTAATGAAAAACTGTTTTTT. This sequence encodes CASSARSGATNEKLFF.